The next 14 T cell receptor beta chains were all read from a single sample in a study of CD8 T cells in ankylosing spondylitis. Notes on the study in general: What seemed typical of ankylosing spondylitis blood was a TCR beta motif built from several highly homologous variants.

TCRdb reprocessed the 5' RACE reads via MiXCR and lists one record per CDR3 protein. The table lists under 250,000 distinct CDR3 sequences, around 7.9% of them singletons. No antigen is known for these receptors. Material for sequencing was blood, either unsorted or a sorted T cell fraction (not recorded which). All receptors derive from a male donor with ankylosing spondylitis.

This clonotype was picked up many times. The rearrangement links TRBV4-3 to TRBJ2-1, with unresolved D. The V and J ends lost 2 bases and 8 bases respectively, with 16 bases between them. Germline loops: CDR1 LGHNA, CDR2 YSLEER. The CDR3 has 15 residues. CDR3 bases: TGCGCCAGCAGCCAACAGGAAAAAGTGTTCGATGAGCAGTTCTTC. It codes for CASSQQEKVFDEQFF.

This clonotype was counted at least ten times. V and J are TRBV27 and TRBJ2-3; TRBD1 might be the D (6 bases). V lost 2 bases and J lost 7, with 10 bases in between. The V gene's germline CDR1 is MNHEY and CDR2 SMNVEV (reference sequence). This CDR3 spans 13 amino acids. In DNA, the CDR3 is TGTGCCAGCAGTTTACACAGGGAATATACGCAGTATTTT. Translating gives CASSLHREYTQYF.

In its sample, this clonotype was seen a few times. The V and J genes are TRBV10-3 and TRBJ2-3; 10 bases are a match to TRBD2. CDR3 length: 15 residues. The germline V gene encodes CDR1 ENHRY and CDR2 SYGVKD. V shed 7 bases and J 3 bases; nucleotides not matched to a gene: 7. As DNA, the CDR3 is TGTGCCATCACCACTAGCGGGAAGAGGACAGATACGCAGTATTTT. It is translated as CAITTSGKRTDTQYF.

Ten or more counts support this clonotype. The chain carries TRBV19 and TRBJ2-3; no reliable D call. The CDR3 loop spans 16 amino acids. CDR1 and CDR2 (germline): LNHDA, SQIVND (reference sequence). Trimming removed 7 bases at V and 5 bases at J, with 22 bases between. The CDR3: CASKRIDRATGDTQYF. The CDR3, as DNA: TGTGCCAGTAAGAGGATAGATCGGGCTACCGGAGATACGCAGTATTTT.

Worth noting for this clonotype: A much larger clone lies one base from this, so it may be a read error. V usage is TRBV6-1 and J usage is TRBJ2-4, with D perhaps TRBD1 (6 bases). Per the germline V gene, CDR1 is MNHNS and CDR2 is SASEGT. The CDR3 covers 15 residues. Here the CDR3 DNA reads TGTGCCAGCACCGAACCGGGACAAGGGGAAAACATTCAGTGCTTC. This translates into CASTEPGQGENIQCF.

This clonotype showed up many times. The chain has TRBV20-1 and TRBJ2-5; TRBD1 might be the D (5 bases). The CDR3 extends over 14 amino acids. Germline CDR1 and CDR2: DFQATT and SNEGSKA (reference sequence). The V gene lost 0 bases and the J gene lost 2 bases, with 10 bases spanning the gap. As DNA, the CDR3 is TGCAGTGCTAGAGATCACAGACAGCAAGAGACCCAGTACTTC. Amino acids: CSARDHRQQETQYF.

This clonotype came up many times. The V and J genes are TRBV7-9 and TRBJ2-1; D could derive from TRBD1 or TRBD2 (5 bases each). V dropped 4 bases and J dropped 5 bases, with 18 bases sitting between them. The length of the CDR3 is 16 residues. Germline V lookup: CDR1 SEHNR, CDR2 FQNEAQ (reference sequence). For the CDR3, the DNA is TGTGCCAGCAGCTCCGGGGCTGCTGCGGGTAACAATGAGCAGTTCTTC. Translating gives CASSSGAAAGNNEQFF. Drawing the rest from reference TRBV7-9 and TRBJ2-1, the complete variable domain is DTGVSQNPRHKITKRGQNVTFRCDPISEHNRLYWYRQTLGQGPEFLTYFQNEAQLEKSRLLSDRFSAERPKGSFSTLEIQRTEQGDSAMYLCASSSGAAAGNNEQFFGPGTRLTVL.

The sample holds a few counts of this clonotype. This chain links TRBV7-8 with TRBJ1-1; a weak D match, TRBD1 (6 bases). This CDR3 contains 14 residues. V shed 0 bases and J shed 8 bases, with 13 bases lying between them. Germline-derived CDR1 and CDR2 are SGHVS and FQNEAQ. CDR3 protein: CASSLARGNLEAFF. The CDR3 coding sequence is TGTGCCAGCAGCTTAGCCAGGGGAAACTTGGAAGCTTTCTTT.

This clonotype came up many times. The rearrangement links TRBV6-2 or TRBV6-3 to TRBJ1-2, with D unresolved. Per germline, CDR1 MNHEY and CDR2 SVGEGT. Trimming removed 1 base from V and 3 bases from J, with 6 bases in between. This CDR3 has 13 residues. The CDR3: CASSYYTDYGYTF. For the CDR3, the DNA is TGTGCCAGCAGTTACTATACAGACTATGGCTACACCTTC.

The chain couples TRBV10-3 to TRBJ2-7, with no clear D. This CDR3 comprises 13 residues. The V gene's germline CDR1 is ENHRY and CDR2 SYGVKD. Trimming removed 7 bases at V and 1 base at J, with 11 bases between. CDR3 nucleotides: TGTGCCATCAATAGGGCTCAATCCTACGAGCAGTACTTC. Protein: CAINRAQSYEQYF.

This clonotype was recorded many times. The V call is TRBV2, the J call TRBJ2-6, with no clear D. This CDR3 is 13 amino acids long. Trimming shortened V by 3 bases and J by 4 bases, and 4 bases separated the two germline ends. Per the germline V gene, CDR1 is SNHLY and CDR2 is FYNNEI. The chain's CDR3 is CASSEDGANVLTF. For the CDR3, the DNA is TGTGCCAGCAGTGAGGACGGGGCCAACGTCCTGACTTTC.

This clonotype has at least ten counts. The chain couples TRBV20-1 to TRBJ1-2, with a tentative D call TRBD1 (6 bases). The CDR3 runs 12 residues. Germline V gene data show CDR1 as DFQATT and CDR2 as SNEGSKA (reference sequence). Trimming pared 7 bases from V and 2 bases from J, leaving 11 bases between. The CDR3 sequence is CSDRGQNYGYTF. The CDR3 DNA is TGCAGTGACCGGGGGCAGAACTATGGCTACACCTTC.

At least ten counts were recorded for this clonotype. The V call is TRBV27, the J call TRBJ1-5; TRBD1 aligns across 8 bases. CDR3 length: 18 amino acids. CDR1 is MNHEY and CDR2 is SMNVEV in the germline V gene (reference sequence). V gave up 2 bases and J gave up 3 bases; unmatched junction bases: 12. Written as DNA, the CDR3 is TGTGCCAGCAGTTTACTAGGCCGGACAGGGTTTACCAATCAGCCCCAGCATTTT. This encodes CASSLLGRTGFTNQPQHF.

This clonotype was detected many times. This chain joins TRBV9 and TRBJ2-2; D is unclear. The CDR3 has 13 residues. Germline lookup yields CDR1 SGDLS and CDR2 YYNGEE. Trimming left V 0 bases short and J 6 bases short, with 6 bases between. The CDR3 sequence: CASSVAAPGELFF. CDR3 coding DNA: TGTGCCAGCAGCGTAGCAGCTCCCGGGGAGCTGTTTTTT.